These 8 T cell receptor beta chains share one sample of origin, sequenced in a study of T cells in women clearing cervical HPV infection. The repertoire was sequenced with immunoSEQ multiplex PCR; TCRdb's copy has only in-frame clones and lacks some. Recorded for this sample: fewer than 40,000 clones. The source material was blood buffy coat. The receptors derive from a woman aged 18 to 75 with a cervical HPV16 infection that either progressed to CIN3+ or cleared (not recorded which).

In regard to this clone: The read ends 3 residues before the CDR3 terminus; that terminus is restored from the germline J gene. The chain uses TRBV2 and TRBJ1-2; a weak D match, TRBD1 (5 bases). The germline V gene encodes CDR1 SNHLY and CDR2 FYNNEI. The CDR3 totals 16 residues. Trimming removed 4 bases from V and 4 bases from J, with 19 bases in between. The CDR3 here is CASSGSEKGSVYGYTF. The sequenced CDR3 bases are TGTGCCAGCAGTGGGTCCGAGAAGGGGAGCGTCTATGGC.

About this clone itself: The sequenced fragment ends 3 residues before the CDR3 boundary, so the rest is inferred from the germline J gene. The V and J genes are TRBV5-1 and TRBJ1-1; the match to TRBD1 covers 8 bases. J was trimmed by 3 bases and V by 3 bases; bases with no gene match: 7. Looked up from germline, CDR1 is SGHRS and CDR2 is YFSETQ. The CDR3 is 15 residues long. Incomplete CDR3 DNA: TGCGCCAGCAGCTCTTCGCAGGGGGCGCACACTGAA. Translation: CASSSSQGAHTE. The complete CDR3 reads CASSSSQGAHTEAFF. The complete variable domain, with remaining parts taken from reference TRBV5-1 and TRBJ1-1, reads KAGVTQTPRYLIKTRGQQVTLSCSPISGHRSVSWYQQTPGQGLQFLFEYFSETQRNKGNFPGRFSGRQFSNSRSEMNVSTLELGDSALYLCASSSSQGAHTEAFFGQGTRLTVV.

A word on this clone: The read is 3 residues too short to cover the CDR3 end, so that end is filled in from the germline J gene. The chain employs TRBV7-9 and TRBJ2-7, with D hard to call. Trimming pared 3 bases from V and 6 bases from J, leaving 9 bases between. The germline gives CDR1 SEHNR, CDR2 FQNEAQ (reference sequence). The CDR3 covers 12 residues. CDR3 DNA (partial): TGTGCCAGCAGCTTCTCTGGGCCCGAG. Translation gives CASSFSGPE. The whole CDR3 reads CASSFSGPEQYF.

Notes on this clone: The CDR3 is cut off 3 residues early in the read; its end comes from the germline J gene. V usage is TRBV6-4 and J usage is TRBJ2-3, with 10 nucleotides matching TRBD2. CDR1 is MRHNA and CDR2 is SNTAGT in the germline V gene. CDR3 length equals 16 residues. The trim removed 4 bases at V and 4 bases at J, leaving 8 bases unmatched. The CDR3 region is CASSASIAGGSDTQYF. The CDR3 DNA, read in part, is TGTGCCAGCAGTGCCTCCATAGCGGGGGGTTCAGATACG.

In the case of this clone: The CDR3 end is not reached by the read, which stops 3 residues before it; the germline J gene fills it in. The chain uses TRBV6-2 or TRBV6-3 and TRBJ1-2; D gene uncertain. The CDR3 is 17 amino acids. V was pared by 0 bases and J by 6 bases, with 20 bases between. The germline CDR1 and CDR2 sequences are MNHEY and SVGEGT. CDR3 residues: CASSYSLYTAVVDGYTF. Incomplete CDR3 DNA: TGTGCCAGCAGTTACTCCCTTTACACAGCGGTCGTCGATGGC.

Remarks on this clone: From the germline J gene comes the end of the CDR3, since the read stops 3 residues before it. V is TRBV4-1 and J is TRBJ1-1; weak D call: TRBD1 (5 bases). Germline V lookup: CDR1 MGHRA, CDR2 YSYEKL. The CDR3 contains 14 residues. V lost 4 bases and J 4 bases, leaving 13 bases between the germline ends. CDR3 bases read: TGCGCCAGCAGCCCCCGAGAGGGGTCCACTGAA. It is translated as CASSPREGSTE. The entire CDR3 protein is CASSPREGSTEAFF.

CDR3 DNA (partial): TGCAGTGCAAGTCAGAACAATCAGCCC. Translated, it gives CSASQNNQP. The entire CDR3 is CSASQNNQPQHF. The rearrangement links TRBV20-1 to TRBJ1-5; D is uncertain. The CDR3 end lies 3 residues beyond the end of the read and is filled in from the germline J gene. CDR3 length: 12 residues. The V and J ends lost 6 bases and 3 bases respectively, with 9 bases between them. The germline V gene encodes CDR1 DFQATT and CDR2 SNEGSKA (reference sequence).

This chain's CDR3 is CAWSGEGGAFNIQYF. The DNA read from the CDR3 is TGTGCCTGGAGTGGGGAGGGGGGGGCGTTCAACATT. The gene calls are TRBV30 and TRBJ2-4; a weak D match, TRBD2 (7 bases). The observed sequence ends 3 residues before the CDR3 terminus, with the missing tail filled in from the germline J gene. V was cut by 1 base and J by 7 bases, with 17 bases left in between. Germline loops: CDR1 GTSNPN, CDR2 SVGIG (reference sequence). The CDR3 sequence is 15 residues long.